This TCR beta chain came from a study of blood T cell repertoires in COVID-19. The method was immunoSEQ multiplex PCR; TCRdb's version includes in-frame clones alone and lacks a portion of them. Of 150,000 to 200,000 clones detected, 81% appear once; the ten largest clones hold approximately 11%. CDR3 size: 14 residues. The V gene's germline CDR1 is MNHEY and CDR2 SMNVEV (reference sequence). With 2 bases removed from V and 5 bases from J, the gap between germline ends came to 12 bases. Sequencing used peripheral blood. The sequence was obtained from a woman aged 40 to 49 with COVID-19, enrolled during active disease. This sequence joins TRBV27 and TRBJ2-5; possible D gene TRBD2, 5 bases. The CDR3 nucleotides are TGTGCCAGCAGTTTAAGCTCGGGATTTGAGACCCAGTACTTC. Translated: CASSLSSGFETQYF.